The rows below give T cell receptor beta chains drawn from one sample of a study of blood T cell repertoires in COVID-19. Profiling relied on immunoSEQ multiplex PCR, and the TCRdb table lists in-frame clones only, not all of them. The table lists over 250,000 clones, 84% of them singletons. The specimen sequenced was peripheral blood. All receptors derive from a human donor with COVID-19, enrolled during active disease. The donor label of this sample is uncertain. Each CDR3 is given without its conserved first and last residue.

cdr3_length: 14
v_call: TRBV5-1
cdr3_aa: ASSPDRGQGGTEAF

cdr3_length: 14
v_call: TRBV4-1
cdr3_aa: ASSRSSTGLDYGYT

cdr3_length: 15
v_call: TRBV4-3
cdr3_aa: ASSQDWVTGDYNEQF

cdr3_length: 11
v_call: TRBV6-4
cdr3_aa: ASSSDRGFEQY

cdr3_length: 13
v_call: TRBV6-6
cdr3_aa: ASSTALGEGNEQF

cdr3_length: 10
v_call: TRBV28
cdr3_aa: ASGPLNQPQH

cdr3_length: 15
v_call: TRBV28
cdr3_aa: ASSLRSGSSTADTQY

cdr3_length: 14
v_call: TRBV5-1
cdr3_aa: ASSLGPRGNTGELF

cdr3_length: 13
v_call: TRBV5-8
cdr3_aa: ASSLELAGGHTQY

cdr3_length: 12
v_call: TRBV19
cdr3_aa: ASSMGQHNQPQH

cdr3_length: 15
v_call: TRBV5-1
cdr3_aa: ASSLNSGPGGAYEQY

cdr3_length: 14
v_call: TRBV6-5
cdr3_aa: ASSYVRTGGNYGYT

cdr3_length: 14
v_call: TRBV27
cdr3_aa: ASSTGTSGRPYEQY

cdr3_length: 13
v_call: TRBV14
cdr3_aa: ASSPLGQPGTEAF

cdr3_length: 15
v_call: TRBV11-2
cdr3_aa: ASSRWTSGEGTDTQY

cdr3_length: 14
v_call: TRBV7-7
cdr3_aa: ASSFFQGASYNEQF

cdr3_length: 15
v_call: TRBV4-1
cdr3_aa: ASSQDFKGQGNSPLH

cdr3_length: 12
v_call: TRBV18
cdr3_aa: ASSPMQGLYEQY

cdr3_length: 12
v_call: TRBV11-3
cdr3_aa: ASSPTAGNNEQF

cdr3_length: 12
v_call: TRBV19
cdr3_aa: ASNPATGGYGYT

cdr3_length: 17
v_call: TRBV28
cdr3_aa: ASSLMTGQGTYSNQPQH

cdr3_length: 10
v_call: TRBV29-1
cdr3_aa: SVDVVYYGYT

cdr3_length: 13
v_call: TRBV11-2
cdr3_aa: ASSTNAQVTDTQY

cdr3_length: 13
v_call: TRBV5-6
cdr3_aa: ASSLGYPGAGTQY

cdr3_length: 12
v_call: TRBV11-2
cdr3_aa: ASSLGGYQETQY

cdr3_length: 14
v_call: TRBV12-5
cdr3_aa: ASGLDLTGDQETQY

cdr3_length: 12
v_call: TRBV27
cdr3_aa: ASLPPGRTDTQY

cdr3_length: 13
v_call: TRBV3-1/TRBV3-2
cdr3_aa: ASRRQGANTGELF

cdr3_length: 12
v_call: TRBV6-6
cdr3_aa: ASSTPRLNTEAF

cdr3_length: 14
v_call: TRBV11-2
cdr3_aa: ASSLTGGKATGELF

cdr3_length: 13
v_call: TRBV7-9
cdr3_aa: ASTPSGSSYNEQF

cdr3_length: 12
v_call: TRBV28
cdr3_aa: ASQPGGATYEQY

cdr3_length: 13
v_call: TRBV7-7
cdr3_aa: ASSPSGRGPSTQY

cdr3_length: 13
v_call: TRBV28
cdr3_aa: ASSFSGTENTEAF

cdr3_length: 17
v_call: TRBV21-1
cdr3_aa: ASSGPGRDRGYSNQPQH

cdr3_length: 13
v_call: TRBV6-6
cdr3_aa: ASRDGTGGRYGYT

cdr3_length: 11
v_call: TRBV12-3/TRBV12-4
cdr3_aa: ASSLDFRGRAF

cdr3_length: 13
v_call: TRBV7-6
cdr3_aa: ASSPGGGFNQPQH

cdr3_length: 11
v_call: TRBV2
cdr3_aa: ASSRGAGETQY

cdr3_length: 12
v_call: TRBV2
cdr3_aa: ASSEKLAWETQY

cdr3_length: 11
v_call: TRBV19
cdr3_aa: ASKRQGNQPQH

cdr3_length: 16
v_call: TRBV13
cdr3_aa: ASSLGLGGRSGANVLT

cdr3_length: 13
v_call: TRBV28
cdr3_aa: ASSSVPGLNNEQF

cdr3_length: 13
v_call: TRBV3-1/TRBV3-2
cdr3_aa: ASSQSPDSNTEAF

cdr3_length: 13
v_call: TRBV5-1
cdr3_aa: ASAEVSGGNQPQH

cdr3_length: 14
v_call: TRBV19
cdr3_aa: ATSRDTGTGATEQY